Shown below are 15 T cell receptor beta chains from a single sample sequenced in a study of early T cells in non-severe SARS-CoV-2 infection. Each CDR3 protein gets one entry after TCRdb re-called the 5' RACE reads with MiXCR. The repertoire holds 74,000 or so distinct CDR3 sequences, with about 13% as singletons. What was sequenced was whole blood. These TCRs come from an adult who was a healthcare worker with PCR-confirmed SARS-CoV-2 infection or an uninfected control (not recorded which).

A few counts support this clonotype. The chain carries TRBV6-5 and TRBJ1-4; no clear D gene. Trimming took off 6 bases at V and 0 bases at J, with 11 bases between the two ends. Germline V gives CDR1 MNHEY, CDR2 SVGAGI. The CDR3 loop spans 15 amino acids. CDR3: CASSRLLATNEKLFF. The CDR3, as DNA: TGTGCCAGCAGCCGACTACTGGCAACTAATGAAAAACTGTTTTTT.

This sequence joins TRBV6-5 and TRBJ1-2, with 7 bases fitting TRBD1. This CDR3 is 16 amino acids long. Germline-derived CDR1 and CDR2 are MNHEY and SVGAGI. Germline trimming cut 0 bases from V and 2 bases from J; bases unmatched to any gene: 6. CDR3 in amino acids: CASSYSGRGVNYGYTF. The DNA of the CDR3 is TGTGCCAGCAGTTACTCTGGCAGGGGGGTGAACTATGGCTACACCTTC.

This clonotype showed up just a few times. The V call is TRBV7-2, the J call TRBJ2-7; possible D gene TRBD2, 6 bases. The V and J ends lost 1 base and 5 bases respectively, with 9 bases between them. This CDR3 is 13 amino acids long. Per germline, CDR1 SGHTA and CDR2 FQGNSA. The CDR3 protein is CASSLGRGDEQYF. Here the CDR3 DNA reads TGTGCCAGCAGCTTAGGGCGGGGCGACGAGCAGTACTTC.

In this sample, this clonotype turned up many times. This chain joins TRBV29-1 and TRBJ2-5, with 8 bases lining up with TRBD2. The CDR3 loop spans 12 amino acids. V lost 7 bases and J lost 7; bases outside the gene matches: 8. CDR1 and CDR2 from the germline V gene are SQVTM and ANQGSEA. The CDR3 DNA reads TGCAGCGGGGGAGCGGGAGAAGTGACCCAGTACTTC. Its translation is CSGGAGEVTQYF.

Concerning this clonotype itself: A much more abundant neighbour one base away suggests this may be a read error. V gene TRBV7-9 combines with J gene TRBJ2-1, with 10 positions matching TRBD2. The CDR3 is made up of 17 amino acids. Germline CDR1 and CDR2: SEHNR and FQNEAQ (reference sequence). V lost 4 bases, J lost 1 base, and 7 bases stayed unmatched. The CDR3 bases are TGTGCCAGCAGCTCCGGACTAGCGGACTTATCCTACAATGAGCAGTTCTTC. This sequence encodes CASSSGLADLSYNEQFF. The full variable domain, with the rest looked up from reference TRBV7-9 and TRBJ2-1, is DTGVSQNPRHKITKRGQNVTFRCDPISEHNRLYWYRQTLGQGPEFLTYFQNEAQLEKSRLLSDRFSAERPKGSFSTLEIQRTEQGDSAMYLCASSSGLADLSYNEQFFGPGTRLTVL.

In this sample, this clonotype turned up a few times. V and J are TRBV7-2 and TRBJ2-7; tentatively, D is TRBD1 (5 bases). V lost 5 bases and J 1 base, leaving 12 bases between the germline ends. This CDR3 region has 14 residues. Germline V gene lookup returns CDR1 SGHTA and CDR2 FQGNSA. This CDR3 is CASSPRQTSYEQYF. The CDR3 DNA reads as TGTGCCAGCAGCCCACGACAGACTTCCTACGAGCAGTACTTC.

The chain carries TRBV6-5 and TRBJ1-6; tentatively, D is TRBD1 (6 bases). V gave up 6 bases and J gave up 7 bases, with 13 bases separating them. Germline CDR1 and CDR2: MNHEY and SVGAGI. CDR3 length equals 14 residues. CDR3: CASRRQVLNSPLHF. In DNA form, the CDR3 reads TGTGCCAGCAGGAGACAGGTTTTGAATTCACCCCTCCACTTT.

The DNA for the CDR3 is TGTGCCAGCAGTCTAGGGGGACCCTACGAGCAGTACTTC. It is translated as CASSLGGPYEQYF. The chain has TRBV27 and TRBJ2-7; the D gene is possibly TRBD1 (6 bases). The CDR3 contains 13 residues. Germline CDR1 is MNHEY and CDR2 is SMNVEV (reference sequence). Trimming took off 5 bases at V and 2 bases at J, with 10 bases between the two ends.

This clonotype was seen ten or more times. The chain joins TRBV28 to TRBJ1-1, with 9 bases that match TRBD1. Germline V CDR1 and CDR2: MDHEN, SYDVKM. The CDR3 spans 14 residues. V lost 6 bases and J lost 4; bases outside the gene matches: 6. The CDR3 nucleotides read TGTGCCAGCAGCCACAGGGGGCTGGGCACTGAAGCTTTCTTT. Translating it yields CASSHRGLGTEAFF.

This clonotype appeared a few times. The rearrangement links TRBV30 to TRBJ2-7; D is possibly TRBD2 (6 bases). The germline V gene encodes CDR1 GTSNPN and CDR2 SVGIG (reference sequence). Trimming removed 2 bases from V and 5 bases from J, with 16 bases in between. CDR3 size: 14 residues. CDR3: CAWSWGERFHEQYF. The CDR3 DNA reads as TGTGCCTGGAGTTGGGGGGAGAGGTTCCACGAGCAGTACTTC.

J is TRBJ1-1 and V is TRBV10-3, with 7 positions matching TRBD1. V shed 6 bases, J shed 3 bases, and the junction held 4 bases outside the gene matches. This CDR3 spans 13 amino acids. Germline CDR1 reads ENHRY; CDR2 reads SYGVKD. The chain's CDR3 is CAISPGQYTEAFF. The CDR3 region has the DNA TGTGCCATCAGCCCGGGACAGTACACTGAAGCTTTCTTT.

This clonotype was recorded a few times. This chain uses TRBV12-3 or TRBV12-4 with TRBJ2-5; tentatively, D is TRBD2 (6 bases). The CDR3 loop spans 15 amino acids. Between the trimmed V and J ends, which lost 3 bases and 6 bases, there was a span of 17 bases. CDR3 sequence: CASSLAPKDYQTQYF. DNA for the CDR3: TGTGCCAGCAGTTTGGCCCCCAAGGACTATCAGACCCAGTACTTC.

A remark on this clonotype: A read error is possible here, since a much larger clone lies one base away. V and J are TRBV7-8 and TRBJ2-1; D ambiguous. The CDR3 contains 13 residues. V lost 1 base to trimming and J lost 6 bases, with 7 bases between them. CDR1 SGHVS and CDR2 FQNEAQ come from the germline V gene. CDR3 in DNA: TGTGCCAGCAGCTTAGGAGCGAGCAATGAGCAGTTCTTC. Its translation is CASSLGASNEQFF.

This clonotype was counted a few times. The genes are TRBV30 and TRBJ2-3; a possible D gene is TRBD2 (7 bases). V lost 3 bases and J 0 bases, leaving 16 bases between the germline ends. CDR1 and CDR2 from the germline V gene are GTSNPN and SVGIG (reference sequence). The CDR3 runs to 16 residues. The CDR3 reads CAWSSGGPPSTDTQYF. The CDR3, as DNA: TGTGCCTGGAGCTCGGGGGGCCCCCCTAGCACAGATACGCAGTATTTT.

This clonotype was picked up many times. The rearrangement links TRBV7-9 to TRBJ2-7; D is ambiguous. V dropped 5 bases and J dropped 4 bases, with 6 bases sitting between them. The CDR3 is made up of 11 amino acids. Germline V lookup: CDR1 SEHNR, CDR2 FQNEAQ (reference sequence). The CDR3 region is CASSRQYEQYF. The CDR3 nucleotides read TGTGCCAGCAGCCGCCAATACGAGCAGTACTTC.